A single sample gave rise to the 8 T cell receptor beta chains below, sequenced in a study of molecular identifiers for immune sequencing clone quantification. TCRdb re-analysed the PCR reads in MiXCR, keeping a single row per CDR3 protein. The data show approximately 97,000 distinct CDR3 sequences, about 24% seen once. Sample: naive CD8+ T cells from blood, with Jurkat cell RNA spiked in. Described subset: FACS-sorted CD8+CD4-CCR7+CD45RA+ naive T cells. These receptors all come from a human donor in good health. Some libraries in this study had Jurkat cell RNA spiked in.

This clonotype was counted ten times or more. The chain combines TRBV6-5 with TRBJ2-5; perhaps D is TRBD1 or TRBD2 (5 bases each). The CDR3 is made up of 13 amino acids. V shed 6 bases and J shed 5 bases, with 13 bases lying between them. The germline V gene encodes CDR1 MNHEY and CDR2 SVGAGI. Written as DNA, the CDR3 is TGTGCCAGCAGGACCTTTGAGGGGGAGACCCAGTACTTC. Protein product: CASRTFEGETQYF.

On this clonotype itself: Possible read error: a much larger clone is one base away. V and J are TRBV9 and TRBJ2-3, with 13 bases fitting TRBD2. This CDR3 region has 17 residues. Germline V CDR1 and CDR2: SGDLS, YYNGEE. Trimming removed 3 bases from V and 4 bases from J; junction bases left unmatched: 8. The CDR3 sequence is CASSGRTSGSVADTQYF. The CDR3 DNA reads TGTGCCAGCAGCGGAAGGACTAGCGGGAGTGTCGCAGATACGCAGTATTTT.

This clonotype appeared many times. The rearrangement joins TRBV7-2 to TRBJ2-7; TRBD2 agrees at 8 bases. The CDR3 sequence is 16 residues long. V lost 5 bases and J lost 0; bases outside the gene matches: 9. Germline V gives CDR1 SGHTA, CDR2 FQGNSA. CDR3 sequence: CASSPEPGGSSYEQYF. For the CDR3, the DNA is TGTGCCAGCAGCCCAGAACCGGGGGGGAGCTCCTACGAGCAGTACTTC.

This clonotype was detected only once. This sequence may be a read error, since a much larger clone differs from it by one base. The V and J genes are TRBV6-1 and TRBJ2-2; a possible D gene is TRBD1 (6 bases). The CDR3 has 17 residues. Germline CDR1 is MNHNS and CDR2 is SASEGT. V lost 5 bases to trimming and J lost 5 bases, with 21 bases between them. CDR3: CASSTPNREQGTGELFF. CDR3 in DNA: TGTGCCAGCAGTACACCTAACAGGGAACAAGGTACCGGGGAGCTGTTTTTT.

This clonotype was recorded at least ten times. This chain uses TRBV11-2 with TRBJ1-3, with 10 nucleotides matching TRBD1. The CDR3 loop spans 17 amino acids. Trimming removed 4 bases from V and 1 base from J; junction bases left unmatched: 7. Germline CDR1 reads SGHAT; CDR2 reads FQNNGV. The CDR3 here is CASSSRQGARSGNTIYF. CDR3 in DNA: TGTGCCAGCAGCTCCAGACAGGGGGCGAGATCTGGAAACACCATATATTTT.

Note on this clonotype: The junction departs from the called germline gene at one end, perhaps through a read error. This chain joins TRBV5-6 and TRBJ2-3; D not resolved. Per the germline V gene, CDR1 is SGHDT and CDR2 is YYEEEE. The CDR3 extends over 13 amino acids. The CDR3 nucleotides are TGTGTCAGCAGCATGGGCAACACAGATACGCAGTGTTTT. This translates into CVSSMGNTDTQCF.

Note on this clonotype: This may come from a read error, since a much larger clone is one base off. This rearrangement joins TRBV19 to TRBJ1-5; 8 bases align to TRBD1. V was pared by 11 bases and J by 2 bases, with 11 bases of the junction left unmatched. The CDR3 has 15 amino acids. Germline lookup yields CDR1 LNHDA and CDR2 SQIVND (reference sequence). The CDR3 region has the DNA TGTGCCGGCCTCACAGGGGGAAGGGGCAATCAGCCCCAGCATTTT. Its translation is CAGLTGGRGNQPQHF. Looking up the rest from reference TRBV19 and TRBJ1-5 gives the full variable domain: DGGITQSPKYLFRKEGQNVTLSCEQNLNHDAMYWYRQDPGQGLRLIYYSQIVNDFQKGDIAEGYSVSREKKESFPLTVTSAQKNPTAFYLCAGLTGGRGNQPQHFGDGTRLSIL.

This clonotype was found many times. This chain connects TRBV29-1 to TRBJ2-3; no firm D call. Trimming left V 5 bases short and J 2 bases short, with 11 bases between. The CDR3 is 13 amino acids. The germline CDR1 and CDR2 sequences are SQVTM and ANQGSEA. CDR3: CSVYDPYTDTQYF. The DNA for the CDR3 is TGCAGCGTTTATGACCCTTACACAGATACGCAGTATTTT.